These 23 T cell receptor beta chains share one sample of origin, sequenced in a study of blood T cell repertoires in COVID-19. Method: immunoSEQ multiplex PCR; TCRdb's copy keeps in-frame clones and lacks some. Here the sample spans 140,000 to 150,000 clones, 84% being singletons. The sequencing sample was made of peripheral blood. The receptor set was obtained from a human donor in a cohort sampled during active COVID-19.

This chain connects TRBV20-1 to TRBJ1-1; 8 nucleotides align to TRBD1. The CDR3 contains 11 residues. CDR1 is DFQATT, CDR2 SNEGSKA, per germline (reference sequence). The ends lost 4 bases at V and 6 bases at J; junction bases unmatched: 1. As DNA, the CDR3 is TGCAGTGCTACAGGGGGCCCTGAAGCTTTCTTT. Amino acids: CSATGGPEAFF.

The chain uses TRBV11-3 and TRBJ2-5; tentative D call: TRBD1 (6 bases). The V and J ends lost 2 bases and 5 bases respectively, with 21 bases between them. The CDR3 runs 17 residues. The germline CDR1 and CDR2 sequences are SGHNT and YENEEA. CDR3 sequence: CASSLKWGQGSEETQYF. CDR3 nucleotides: TGTGCCAGCAGCTTAAAGTGGGGGCAGGGAAGTGAGGAGACCCAGTACTTC.

The chain couples TRBV21-1 to TRBJ2-5; TRBD2 is the table's D call, not checked against the DNA. TRBV21-1 is a pseudogene segment. This CDR3 spans 15 amino acids. The CDR3 DNA sequence: TGTGCCAGCAGCATCGGGACTAGGTACCAAGAGACCCAGTACTTC. Translation: CASSIGTRYQETQYF.

V usage is TRBV9 and J usage is TRBJ2-6; D unclear. Germline V gene sequence: CDR1 SGDLS, CDR2 YYNGEE. V dropped 0 bases and J dropped 4 bases, with 8 bases sitting between them. The CDR3 sequence is 15 residues long. CDR3 nucleotide sequence: TGTGCCAGCAGCGTAGTGACAAAGGGGGCCAACGTCCTGACTTTC. Translated: CASSVVTKGANVLTF.

The V and J genes are TRBV19 and TRBJ2-5; 11 nucleotides agree with TRBD2. With 4 bases clipped from V and 1 base from J, the junction kept 5 bases outside the gene matches. This CDR3 region has 16 residues. Looked up from germline, CDR1 is LNHDA and CDR2 is SQIVND (reference sequence). The CDR3 bases are TGTGCCAGTAGTACTACTAGCGGGGGAGGCCAAGAGACCCAGTACTTC. It encodes CASSTTSGGGQETQYF.

V is TRBV2 and J is TRBJ1-6; D is unclear. CDR3 size: 15 residues. The germline V gene has CDR1 SNHLY and CDR2 FYNNEI. Trimming shortened V by 6 bases and J by 5 bases, and 14 bases separated the two germline ends. The CDR3 nucleotides are TGTGCCAGCAGGCCTGTGAGAGGAGATAATTCACCCCTCCACTTT. As protein: CASRPVRGDNSPLHF.

The chain has TRBV7-2 and TRBJ1-2, with a possible D match to TRBD1 (6 bases). The CDR3 sequence is 17 residues long. The V and J ends lost 4 bases and 2 bases respectively, with 20 bases between them. CDR1 is SGHTA and CDR2 is FQGNSA in the germline V gene. The CDR3 protein is CASSSPESRGKNYGYTF. Written as DNA, the CDR3 is TGTGCCAGCAGCTCCCCTGAGAGCAGGGGAAAAAACTATGGCTACACCTTC. Drawing the rest from reference TRBV7-2 and TRBJ1-2, the complete variable domain is GAGVSQSPSNKVTEKGKDVELRCDPISGHTALYWYRQSLGQGLEFLIYFQGNSAPDKSGLPSDRFSAERTGGSVSTLTIQRTQQEDSAVYLCASSSPESRGKNYGYTFGSGTRLTVV.

This chain joins TRBV9 and TRBJ2-7; 9 positions agree with TRBD2. Germline V gene sequence: CDR1 SGDLS, CDR2 YYNGEE. V shed 4 bases and J 9 bases; nucleotides not matched to a gene: 11. The CDR3 is made up of 14 amino acids. The CDR3 region is CASSKAGGQGTQYF. CDR3 DNA: TGTGCCAGCAGCAAAGCGGGGGGTCAGGGCACGCAGTACTTC.

The genes are TRBV30 and TRBJ1-2; D is unresolved. This CDR3 contains 12 residues. Trimming pared 1 base from V and 8 bases from J, leaving 11 bases between. Per the germline V gene, CDR1 is GTSNPN and CDR2 is SVGIG (reference sequence). CDR3 loop: CAWSATPGGYTF. The CDR3 DNA reads as TGTGCCTGGAGTGCCACCCCAGGAGGCTACACCTTC.

This chain links TRBV19 with TRBJ1-1; 8 nucleotides match TRBD1. Germline loops: CDR1 LNHDA, CDR2 SQIVND (reference sequence). CDR3 length equals 14 residues. The junction had 7 bases not matched to a gene; V was cut back by 4 bases and J by 6 bases. The CDR3 nucleotides are TGTGCCAGTAGTAGACCAGGGGGCAAGGCTGAAGCTTTCTTT. It is translated as CASSRPGGKAEAFF.

The V gene is TRBV2, the J gene TRBJ1-2; weak D call: TRBD1 (6 bases). CDR3 length: 11 amino acids. V shed 4 bases and J shed 12 bases, with 12 bases lying between them. Germline CDR1 reads SNHLY; CDR2 reads FYNNEI. The CDR3 nucleotides read TGTGCCAGCAGTGTACAGGGAGTTCACACCTTC. It encodes CASSVQGVHTF.

V is TRBV27 and J is TRBJ2-3, with 13 positions matching TRBD2. With 0 bases clipped from V and 0 bases from J, the junction kept 0 bases outside the gene matches. The CDR3 is 17 residues long. The germline V gene encodes CDR1 MNHEY and CDR2 SMNVEV (reference sequence). The CDR3 here is CASSLSGLAGSTDTQYF. Here the CDR3 DNA reads TGTGCCAGCAGTTTATCGGGACTAGCGGGAAGCACAGATACGCAGTATTTT.

This clone was detected only a few times. The chain combines TRBV11-1 with TRBJ2-7; the match to TRBD1 covers 8 bases. Germline V gives CDR1 SGHAT, CDR2 FQDESV (reference sequence). The CDR3 extends over 14 amino acids. V lost 6 bases, J lost 3 bases, and 7 bases stayed unmatched. The CDR3 sequence is CASSIIGTGYEQYF. CDR3 coding DNA: TGTGCCAGCAGTATTATCGGGACAGGCTACGAGCAGTACTTC.

The rearrangement links TRBV7-9 to TRBJ1-1; possibly TRBD1 for D (5 bases). The ends were cut back, 5 bases at V and 0 bases at J, with 10 bases in the middle. Germline CDR1 SEHNR, CDR2 FQNEAQ (reference sequence). The CDR3 has 14 amino acids. In DNA, the CDR3 is TGTGCCAGCAGCCCCAGGGAAATGAACACTGAAGCTTTCTTT. Protein sequence: CASSPREMNTEAFF.

The CDR3 DNA is TGTGCCACCAGTGAACGGCCAGCGGGGGCACGGAATGAGCAGTTCTTC. Its translation is CATSERPAGARNEQFF. The gene calls are TRBV24-1 and TRBJ2-1, with TRBD2 identical over 8 bases. The CDR3 contains 16 residues. From germline, CDR1 is KGHDR and CDR2 SFDVKD. J lost 7 bases, V lost 4 bases, and 11 bases had no gene match.

In regard to this clone: At one end the junction does not follow the germline gene, possibly because of a read error. Other nucleotide sequences from this sample produce the same CDR3. The chain couples TRBV4-3 to TRBJ1-2, with 8 bases matching TRBD1. There are 17 residues in the CDR3. Germline lookup yields CDR1 LGHNA and CDR2 YSLEER. The CDR3 sequence: CASSQRPDRELSGGYTF. As DNA, the CDR3 is TGCGCCAGCAGCCAACGCCCGGACAGGGAATTGAGTGGTGGCTACACCTTT.

The rearrangement uses TRBV7-2 and TRBJ2-2; a weak D match, TRBD2 (5 bases). From germline, CDR1 is SGHTA and CDR2 FQGNSA. The CDR3 runs to 13 residues. V was clipped by 3 bases and J by 6 bases, with 8 bases between them. The CDR3 DNA is TGTGCCAGCAGCTTCATGGAGGCCGGGGAGCTGTTTTTT. It translates to CASSFMEAGELFF.

The chain carries TRBV3-1 (or the pseudogene TRBV3-2) and TRBJ2-1, with 14 bases matching TRBD2. Germline-derived CDR1 and CDR2 are LGHDT and YNNKEL (reference sequence). V trimming: 5 bases; J trimming: 5 bases; junction bases outside the gene matches: 5. CDR3 size: 16 residues. The CDR3 spells CASSSRTSGGNNEQFF. CDR3 bases: TGTGCCAGCAGCTCCCGGACTAGCGGGGGGAACAATGAGCAGTTCTTC.

This clone has just a few counts. The chain recombines TRBV5-6 with TRBJ1-5; 8 bases agree with TRBD1. CDR1 and CDR2 (germline): SGHDT, YYEEEE. The CDR3 is made up of 13 amino acids. J gave up 5 bases and V 4 bases, and 2 bases lay outside the gene matches. CDR3 amino acids: CASSKDRDQPQHF. CDR3 nucleotides: TGTGCCAGCAGCAAGGACAGGGATCAGCCCCAGCATTTT.

The chain links TRBV5-1 to TRBJ2-7; perhaps TRBD2 as D (5 bases). The germline V gene encodes CDR1 SGHRS and CDR2 YFSETQ. This CDR3 region has 15 residues. Trimming removed 4 bases at V and 0 bases at J, with 14 bases between. The CDR3 here is CASSRGRGSSYEQYF. Written as DNA, the CDR3 is TGCGCCAGCAGCCGTGGCCGGGGAAGCTCCTACGAGCAGTACTTC.

A few counts support this clone. V is TRBV19 and J is TRBJ1-2; D perhaps matches TRBD1 (5 bases). Trimming pared 0 bases from V and 4 bases from J, leaving 9 bases between. Germline V gene data show CDR1 as LNHDA and CDR2 as SQIVND (reference sequence). This CDR3 contains 14 residues. CDR3 DNA: TGTGCCAGTAGTATAGACAGTGGGGCCTATGGCTACACCTTC. Protein sequence: CASSIDSGAYGYTF. Based on the CDR3 plus reference TRBV19 and TRBJ1-2, the full variable domain is DGGITQSPKYLFRKEGQNVTLSCEQNLNHDAMYWYRQDPGQGLRLIYYSQIVNDFQKGDIAEGYSVSREKKESFPLTVTSAQKNPTAFYLCASSIDSGAYGYTFGSGTRLTVV.

The V gene is TRBV27, the J gene TRBJ1-2, with 7 bases aligning to TRBD1. CDR3 length equals 14 residues. Germline V lookup: CDR1 MNHEY, CDR2 SMNVEV (reference sequence). The V and J ends lost 7 bases and 4 bases, in that order; junction bases with no gene match: 9. This CDR3 is CASTPAGGFYGYTF. CDR3 DNA sequence: TGTGCCAGCACCCCGGCAGGGGGATTCTATGGCTACACCTTC.

The chain combines TRBV6-5 with TRBJ1-3; 8 positions match TRBD1. V lost 6 bases, J lost 4 bases, and 5 bases stayed unmatched. The CDR3 loop spans 14 amino acids. From germline, CDR1 is MNHEY and CDR2 SVGAGI. This CDR3 is CASSSRGLGNTIYF. CDR3 nucleotides: TGTGCCAGCAGCTCCAGGGGGCTCGGAAACACCATATATTTT.